These 14 T cell receptor beta chains originate from one sample sequenced in a study of blood T cell repertoires in COVID-19. The table came from immunoSEQ multiplex PCR; TCRdb's copy has only in-frame clones and leaves some out. The sample has 95,000 to 110,000 clones; over 70% are singletons. Sequencing used peripheral blood. The receptors shown here come from a human donor in a cohort sampled during active or convalescent COVID-19.

The rearrangement links TRBV7-9 to TRBJ1-6; D not resolved. The CDR3 totals 16 residues. The germline CDR1 and CDR2 sequences are SEHNR and FQNEAQ (reference sequence). V lost 5 bases and J lost 3, with 14 bases in between. The chain's CDR3 is CASSRWGDNYNSPLHF. The CDR3 DNA reads TGTGCCAGCAGCCGTTGGGGAGACAACTATAATTCACCCCTCCACTTT.

The genes are TRBV3-1 (or the pseudogene TRBV3-2) and TRBJ2-7; D remains unclear. The CDR3 length is 16 residues. V was cut by 0 bases and J by 4 bases, with 16 bases left in between. The V gene's germline CDR1 is LGHDT and CDR2 YNNKEL (reference sequence). CDR3: CASSQDTNRQGYEQYF. The DNA of the CDR3 is TGTGCCAGCAGCCAAGACACTAACCGTCAAGGTTACGAGCAGTACTTC.

The chain uses TRBV18 and TRBJ2-2, with D perhaps TRBD2 (6 bases). CDR3 length equals 15 residues. The germline V gene has CDR1 KGHSH and CDR2 LQKENI. The ends were cut back, 3 bases at V and 6 bases at J, with 14 bases in the middle. The CDR3 protein is CASSPVRGSAGELFF. Here the CDR3 DNA reads TGTGCCAGCTCACCGGTTCGGGGGTCGGCCGGGGAGCTGTTTTTT.

This clone was seen a handful of times. The V call is TRBV11-3, the J call TRBJ1-1; D not resolved. Germline V gene data show CDR1 as SGHNT and CDR2 as YENEEA. This CDR3 is built from 14 residues. The ends were cut back, 3 bases at V and 5 bases at J, with 13 bases in the middle. The chain's CDR3 is CASSLYSSGTEAFF. The CDR3 DNA reads as TGTGCCAGCAGCTTGTATAGTTCGGGAACTGAAGCTTTCTTT.

CDR3 sequence (DNA): TGTGCCAGCAGCTTTATCGGGGGGGCATACACTGAAGCTTTCTTT. It is translated as CASSFIGGAYTEAFF. The chain has TRBV11-3 and TRBJ1-1; TRBD1 might be the D (6 bases). Germline CDR1 and CDR2: SGHNT and YENEEA. Trimming stripped 3 bases from V and 3 bases from J, with 14 bases between. CDR3 length equals 15 residues.

The chain couples TRBV4-1 to TRBJ2-1, with 7 bases matching TRBD2. With 7 bases clipped from V and 0 bases from J, the junction kept 6 bases outside the gene matches. Germline lookup yields CDR1 MGHRA and CDR2 YSYEKL. The length of the CDR3 is 15 residues. Here the CDR3 reads CASTGTIYSYNEQFF. The CDR3 DNA follows: TGCGCCAGCACCGGGACTATATACTCCTACAATGAGCAGTTCTTC.

CDR3 residues: CAISEFRLDRITDTQYF. The CDR3 DNA is TGTGCCATCAGTGAGTTTCGGTTGGACAGGATCACAGATACGCAGTATTTT. V usage is TRBV10-3 and J usage is TRBJ2-3, with 7 bases that match TRBD1. The V segment lost 1 base and the J segment 2 bases; nucleotides outside the gene matches: 9. Germline V gene sequence: CDR1 ENHRY, CDR2 SYGVKD. CDR3 length equals 17 residues.

The chain uses TRBV5-1 and TRBJ1-2; D remains ambiguous. The CDR3 is 15 residues long. Germline CDR1 and CDR2: SGHRS and YFSETQ. V was cut by 0 bases and J by 3 bases, with 12 bases left in between. This CDR3 reads CASSLALDTHYGYTF. The CDR3 nucleotides are TGCGCCAGCAGCTTGGCCCTCGACACCCACTATGGCTACACCTTC.

The J gene is TRBJ2-7, the V gene TRBV12-3 or TRBV12-4; D perhaps matches TRBD1 (6 bases). This CDR3 region has 11 residues. With 5 bases removed from V and 4 bases from J, the gap between germline ends came to 6 bases. CDR3 bases: TGTGCCAGCAGTAGGGGGTACGAGCAGTACTTC. Protein: CASSRGYEQYF.

The rearrangement uses TRBV7-9 and TRBJ1-2; 9 nucleotides match TRBD1. Losses at the gene ends were 0 bases for V and 8 bases for J; bases not matched to a gene: 7. The CDR3 length is 15 residues. The V gene's germline CDR1 is SEHNR and CDR2 FQNEAQ (reference sequence). CDR3 protein: CASSLAGTGFGGYTF. The CDR3 DNA reads TGTGCCAGCAGCTTAGCGGGGACAGGGTTCGGCGGCTACACCTTC.

The genes are TRBV13 and TRBJ1-6, with 7 bases identical to TRBD1. With V trimmed by 10 bases and J by 8 bases, 8 bases remained unmatched. The CDR3 totals 13 residues. CDR1 is PRHDT, CDR2 FYEKMQ, per germline (reference sequence). CDR3 protein: CAISRQGDSPLHF. CDR3 DNA sequence: TGTGCCATAAGCCGACAGGGCGATTCACCCCTCCACTTT. The whole variable domain, filled in from reference TRBV13 and TRBJ1-6, reads AAGVIQSPRHLIKEKRETATLKCYPIPRHDTVYWYQQGPGQDPQFLISFYEKMQSDKGSIPDRFSAQQFSDYHSELNMSSLELGDSALYFCAISRQGDSPLHFGNGTRLTVT.

CDR3 nucleotides: TGTGCCAGCAGGACACGGGACAGCTCCTACAATGAGCAGTTCTTC. Encoded protein: CASRTRDSSYNEQFF. V is TRBV7-2 and J is TRBJ2-1, with 7 bases identical to TRBD1. The CDR3 runs 15 residues. V was clipped by 6 bases and J by 0 bases; unmatched bases: 5. In germline, CDR1 is SGHTA, CDR2 FQGNSA.

V usage is TRBV9 and J usage is TRBJ2-1, with D perhaps TRBD2 (6 bases). Trimming left V 2 bases short and J 8 bases short, with 11 bases between. Germline CDR1 and CDR2: SGDLS and YYNGEE. The CDR3 runs 13 residues. CDR3 sequence: CASSVRGWDEQFF. The CDR3 coding sequence is TGTGCCAGCAGCGTCCGGGGGTGGGATGAGCAGTTCTTC.

The J gene is TRBJ1-4, the V gene TRBV2, with D unclear. Germline values: CDR1 SNHLY, CDR2 FYNNEI. The CDR3 sequence is 17 residues long. Trimming took 2 bases from V and 4 from J, leaving 17 bases between them. CDR3 amino acids: CASSEPDRRTINEKLFF. DNA of the CDR3: TGTGCCAGCAGTGAACCTGACCGGAGAACTATTAATGAAAAACTGTTTTTT.